The 23 T cell receptor beta chains below come from one sample, sequenced in a study of shared clonotypes between healthy human individuals. The method was immunoSEQ multiplex PCR; TCRdb's version includes in-frame clones alone and lacks a portion of them. The sample carries about 1 million clones, under 80% recorded once. Sequenced: memory CD4+ T cells sorted from blood. Documented subset: CD45RA-negative fraction. The receptors were gathered from a man aged 18 to 35 in good health.

The chain is built from TRBV11-2 and TRBJ2-2; D gene uncertain. V dropped 0 bases and J dropped 5 bases, with 10 bases sitting between them. This CDR3 is built from 15 residues. Looked up from germline, CDR1 is SGHAT and CDR2 is FQNNGV. CDR3 sequence reads: CASSLDTLVTGELFF. CDR3 DNA: TGTGCCAGCAGCTTAGATACACTCGTAACCGGGGAGCTGTTTTTT.

On this clone itself: The same CDR3 arises from other DNA sequences in this sample as well. V usage is TRBV30 and J usage is TRBJ2-4, with 12 bases fitting TRBD2. V lost 3 bases, J lost 10 bases, and 4 bases stayed unmatched. CDR1 and CDR2 (germline): GTSNPN, SVGIG (reference sequence). CDR3 length: 13 residues. In DNA form, the CDR3 reads TGTGCCTGGAGACCTACTAGCGGGAGGATTCAGTACTTC. Protein: CAWRPTSGRIQYF.

The chain has TRBV28 and TRBJ1-1; D perhaps matches TRBD1 (5 bases). The CDR3 sequence is 13 residues long. CDR1 and CDR2 from the germline V gene are MDHEN and SYDVKM. Deletions cut 8 bases from V and 5 bases from J, with 15 bases between. The CDR3 sequence is CASSQGSWTEAFF. The CDR3 DNA reads TGTGCCAGCTCCCAGGGATCTTGGACTGAAGCTTTCTTT.

V gene TRBV12-5 combines with J gene TRBJ1-1; a weak D match, TRBD1 (6 bases). Per the germline V gene, CDR1 is LGHNT and CDR2 is FRNRAP. Trimming pared 4 bases from V and 5 bases from J, leaving 11 bases between. The CDR3 runs 13 residues. Here the CDR3 DNA reads TGTGCTAGTGGTTCACAGGGTCGGACTGAAGCTTTCTTT. Residues: CASGSQGRTEAFF.

The chain has TRBV2 and TRBJ2-1; 15 nucleotides match TRBD2. Unmatched junction bases numbered 14, after V lost 8 bases and J lost 15 bases. This CDR3 has 15 amino acids. The V gene's germline CDR1 is SNHLY and CDR2 FYNNEI. The CDR3 spells CASCSLGLAGGRLFF. The CDR3 DNA reads as TGTGCCAGCTGTTCTCTCGGACTAGCGGGGGGGCGGCTGTTCTTC.

The genes are TRBV6-5 and TRBJ1-1; no clear D gene. Germline V lookup: CDR1 MNHEY, CDR2 SVGAGI. The CDR3 has 15 amino acids. Trimming removed 5 bases at V and 0 bases at J, with 13 bases between. Written as DNA, the CDR3 is TGTGCCAGCAGTCCCTCGGGCGGCATGAACACTGAAGCTTTCTTT. This codes for CASSPSGGMNTEAFF.

This chain uses TRBV27 with TRBJ2-3; 7 bases fit TRBD1. The CDR3 contains 16 residues. V lost 5 bases, J lost 1 base, and 9 bases stayed unmatched. CDR1 MNHEY and CDR2 SMNVEV come from the germline V gene (reference sequence). The DNA of the CDR3 is TGTGCCAGCAGTCCCAAAGGGGGCACGGGCACAGATACGCAGTATTTT. As protein: CASSPKGGTGTDTQYF.

Regarding this clone: A far larger clone lies a single base away; this is likely a read error. The V gene is TRBV6-5, the J gene TRBJ1-1; 8 bases agree with TRBD1. Trimming at V came to 2 bases and at J to 1 base, leaving 0 bases not matched to a gene. The CDR3 loop spans 14 amino acids. In germline, CDR1 is MNHEY, CDR2 SVGAGI. Here the CDR3 DNA reads TGTGCCAGCAGTTACGGGACAGGGAACACTGAAGCTTTCTTT. Protein product: CASSYGTGNTEAFF.

This clone was detected once. This chain connects TRBV4-3 to TRBJ2-1, with 9 bases fitting TRBD2. V lost 1 base and J lost 4; bases outside the gene matches: 8. Germline CDR1 is LGHNA and CDR2 is YSLEER. This CDR3 has 17 amino acids. The CDR3 loop reads CASSQVLAGPYYNEQFF. The CDR3 DNA reads TGCGCCAGCAGCCAAGTACTAGCGGGCCCTTATTACAATGAGCAGTTCTTC.

This clone was seen many times. The chain recombines TRBV2 with TRBJ2-5; tentatively, D is TRBD1 (6 bases). CDR1 SNHLY and CDR2 FYNNEI come from the germline V gene. V was trimmed by 11 bases and J by 1 base, leaving 26 bases between them. The CDR3 loop spans 17 amino acids. This chain's CDR3 is CACPHSPDSDSQETQYF. The CDR3 nucleotides are TGTGCCTGCCCCCATTCTCCCGACTCGGACAGCCAAGAGACCCAGTACTTC.

The chain joins TRBV29-1 to TRBJ2-7; weak D call: TRBD1 (5 bases). This CDR3 has 13 residues. Germline lookup yields CDR1 SQVTM and CDR2 ANQGSEA. V was trimmed by 3 bases and J by 2 bases, leaving 11 bases between them. For the CDR3, the DNA is TGCAGCGTTGAGTCCGGCAGGGCCTACGAGCAGTACTTC. Translating gives CSVESGRAYEQYF.

The rearrangement joins TRBV28 to TRBJ2-7; TRBD1 matches 9 bases. CDR3 length equals 14 residues. The V gene's germline CDR1 is MDHEN and CDR2 SYDVKM. J lost 7 bases, V lost 10 bases, and 14 bases had no gene match. This chain's CDR3 is CATQTGGVGGEQYF. In nucleotides, the CDR3 is TGTGCCACCCAAACAGGGGGCGTTGGCGGAGAGCAGTACTTC.

The rearrangement links TRBV5-6 to TRBJ1-4; D unresolved. CDR3 size: 14 residues. Germline V gene data show CDR1 as SGHDT and CDR2 as YYEEEE. Trimming pared 0 bases from V and 0 bases from J, leaving 3 bases between. DNA of the CDR3: TGTGCCAGCAGCTTGGTCACAACTAATGAAAAACTGTTTTTT. This gives the protein CASSLVTTNEKLFF.

This chain uses TRBV18 with TRBJ1-5; D is perhaps TRBD1 (5 bases). Trimming removed 6 bases at V and 11 bases at J, with 23 bases between. The CDR3 has 15 amino acids. Germline lookup yields CDR1 KGHSH and CDR2 LQKENI. The CDR3 DNA reads as TGTGCCAGCTCCCAAAGTCTTGGGGAGGGGACGACCCAGCATTTT. Residues: CASSQSLGEGTTQHF.

Points on this clone: Other DNA sequences within the sample encode an identical CDR3. This chain connects TRBV18 to TRBJ2-7; D is possibly TRBD1 (6 bases). V gave up 6 bases and J gave up 0 bases, with 12 bases separating them. Germline CDR1 reads KGHSH; CDR2 reads LQKENI. The CDR3 is 14 residues long. The CDR3 DNA reads as TGTGCCAGCTCTCTCGACAGGAGCTCCTACGAGCAGTACTTC. Protein sequence: CASSLDRSSYEQYF.

The rearrangement links TRBV4-2 to TRBJ2-7; TRBD1 aligns across 12 bases. Per the germline V gene, CDR1 is LGHNA and CDR2 is YNFKEQ. CDR3 length: 16 residues. The ends lost 3 bases at V and 3 bases at J; junction bases unmatched: 6. CDR3 amino acids: CASSHPGTGGFYEQYF. CDR3 nucleotide sequence: TGTGCCAGCAGCCATCCCGGGACAGGGGGCTTCTACGAGCAGTACTTC.

This clone occurred once. The chain combines TRBV5-1 with TRBJ2-1; 11 bases fit TRBD2. Trimming removed 3 bases from V and 7 bases from J; junction bases left unmatched: 3. Germline lookup yields CDR1 SGHRS and CDR2 YFSETQ. The CDR3 is 14 residues long. CDR3 residues: CASSSGLAENEQFF. CDR3 nucleotide sequence: TGCGCCAGCAGCTCGGGACTAGCGGAGAATGAGCAGTTCTTC.

This clone has just a few counts. At the DNA level, this CDR3 is encoded by other sequences in the same sample as well. V is TRBV5-1 and J is TRBJ1-2; no definite D call. The CDR3 spans 13 residues. Trimming took off 4 bases at V and 3 bases at J, with 10 bases between the two ends. The germline V gene encodes CDR1 SGHRS and CDR2 YFSETQ. The CDR3 DNA follows: TGCGCCAGCAGCCCCAGCGGGGACTATGGCTACACCTTC. Its protein is CASSPSGDYGYTF.

This chain joins TRBV7-2 and TRBJ2-3; 14 nucleotides match TRBD2. V lost 6 bases to trimming and J lost 7 bases; unmatched junction nucleotides: 12. CDR3 length equals 17 residues. Germline CDR1 reads SGHTA; CDR2 reads FQGNSA. DNA for the CDR3: TGTGCCAGCAGTCCAGGCACAGGGACTAGCGGGAGCCATACGCAGTATTTT. Translated: CASSPGTGTSGSHTQYF.

Remarks on this clone: The sample carries other DNA sequences with the same CDR3. The gene calls are TRBV9 and TRBJ2-3; TRBD2 agrees at 9 bases. Germline assignment: CDR1 SGDLS and CDR2 YYNGEE. The CDR3 totals 16 residues. V lost 0 bases and J lost 3; bases outside the gene matches: 5. The CDR3 DNA is TGTGCCAGCAGCGTAGCTGCGGGAGGGCCGACAGATACGCAGTATTTT. Its protein product is CASSVAAGGPTDTQYF. Full variable domain (rest looked up from reference TRBV9 and TRBJ2-3): DSGVTQTPKHLITATGQRVTLRCSPRSGDLSVYWYQQSLDQGLQFLIQYYNGEERAKGNILERFSAQQFPDLHSELNLSSLELGDSALYFCASSVAAGGPTDTQYFGPGTRLTVL.

The rearrangement joins TRBV30 to TRBJ2-5; D unclear. CDR3 length: 13 amino acids. CDR1 is GTSNPN and CDR2 is SVGIG in the germline V gene (reference sequence). V was trimmed by 2 bases and J by 5 bases, leaving 12 bases between them. The CDR3: CAWSRSPQETQYF. In nucleotides, the CDR3 is TGTGCCTGGAGTCGGAGCCCCCAGGAGACCCAGTACTTC.

V gene TRBV5-1 combines with J gene TRBJ2-1; TRBD1 aligns across 9 bases. Germline V lookup: CDR1 SGHRS, CDR2 YFSETQ. V was pared by 3 bases and J by 7 bases, with 8 bases of the junction left unmatched. This CDR3 spans 15 amino acids. The CDR3 nucleotides are TGCGCCAGCAGCTACCGGACAGGGGAGAGGAATGAGCAGTTCTTC. Encoded protein: CASSYRTGERNEQFF.

The chain has TRBV7-5 and TRBJ2-3; TRBD2, the table's D call, lacks a check against the DNA. TRBV7-5 is listed as a pseudogene. The CDR3 sequence is 14 residues long. CDR3: CARSLAVSTDTQYF. In DNA, the CDR3 is TGTGCCAGAAGCTTAGCGGTAAGCACAGATACGCAGTATTTT.